The next 2 T cell receptor beta chains were all read from a single sample in a study of CD8+CD57+ T cells in acquired aplastic anemia. According to the study, genomic DNA was the template for TCR beta VDJ and CDR3 profiling. A single record per CDR3 protein comes from TCRdb applying MiXCR to the reads. The table records about 200,000 distinct CDR3 sequences, 65% of them present only once. The patients chosen for sequencing had shown expansion of CD8+CD57+ cells (detected by flow cytometry). Material: sorted CD4+, CD8+, or CD8+CD57+ T cells (not recorded which) from PBMCs. The receptors shown here come from a human donor with aplastic anemia.

J is TRBJ2-3 and V is TRBV15, with TRBD1 as a possible D gene (6 bases). This CDR3 has 15 residues. The germline V gene encodes CDR1 LNHNV and CDR2 YYDKDF (reference sequence). V lost 1 base to trimming and J lost 0 bases, with 8 bases between them. The CDR3 reads CATSRGTESTDTQYF. For the CDR3, the DNA is TGTGCCACCAGCAGAGGGACAGAAAGCACAGATACGCAGTATTTT.

The CDR3 DNA reads TGTGCCAGCAGCCCCCCGACACTTTACGAGCAGTACTTC. Its protein product is CASSPPTLYEQYF. The chain joins TRBV7-9 to TRBJ2-7, with D unresolved. CDR3 length equals 13 residues. V was shortened by 5 bases and J by 4 bases, with 12 bases between the two germline ends. The V gene's germline CDR1 is SEHNR and CDR2 FQNEAQ (reference sequence).